The 14 T cell receptor beta chains in this list originate from one sample, sequenced in a study of CD8+CD57+ T cells in acquired aplastic anemia. Genomic DNA templated the TCR beta VDJ and CDR3 profiling. TCRdb fed the reads into MiXCR, producing one record per CDR3 protein. The sample includes roughly 38,000 distinct CDR3 sequences, 76% of them seen just once. Sequencing was carried out using sorted CD4+, CD8+, or CD8+CD57+ T cells (not recorded which) from PBMCs. These receptors all come from a human donor in good health, serving as a control.

In its sample, this clonotype was seen a few times. CDR3 region: CSVGVGINEKLFF. CDR3 in DNA: TGCAGCGTTGGGGTAGGGATTAATGAAAAACTGTTTTTT. V gene TRBV29-1 combines with J gene TRBJ1-4; D uncertain. Trimming removed 4 bases at V and 4 bases at J, with 10 bases between. There are 13 residues in the CDR3. Germline V gene data show CDR1 as SQVTM and CDR2 as ANQGSEA.

V gene TRBV5-1 combines with J gene TRBJ2-1; D is unclear. Per the germline V gene, CDR1 is SGHRS and CDR2 is YFSETQ. The CDR3 loop spans 16 amino acids. The V end was cut by 4 bases, the J end by 4 bases, with 18 bases between. The DNA of the CDR3 is TGCGCCAGCAGCCCCCGCGGTAGATCCAGATACAATGAGCAGTTCTTC. Its protein product is CASSPRGRSRYNEQFF.

This chain uses TRBV29-1 with TRBJ2-7; 9 bases are a match to TRBD1. Germline V gene sequence: CDR1 SQVTM, CDR2 ANQGSEA. V trimming: 7 bases; J trimming: 5 bases; junction bases outside the gene matches: 3. The CDR3 consists of 11 residues. DNA for the CDR3: TGCAGCGGGGGACAGGGCCACGAGCAGTACTTC. Translating it yields CSGGQGHEQYF.

CDR3: CSAAPNSWPGPDTQYF. The CDR3 DNA is TGCAGTGCTGCCCCAAATAGCTGGCCAGGCCCAGATACGCAGTATTTT. The chain links TRBV20-1 to TRBJ2-3; no firm D call. Germline CDR1 reads DFQATT; CDR2 reads SNEGSKA (reference sequence). The CDR3 contains 16 residues. V lost 5 bases and J lost 4, with 22 bases in between.

The V call is TRBV29-1, the J call TRBJ1-1, with D possibly being TRBD1 (6 bases). Germline V CDR1 and CDR2: SQVTM, ANQGSEA. The CDR3 spans 13 residues. V was trimmed by 5 bases and J by 0 bases, leaving 10 bases between them. CDR3 nucleotide sequence: TGCAGCGTTTCCGGGACAATGAACACTGAAGCTTTCTTT. This codes for CSVSGTMNTEAFF.

The chain links TRBV25-1 to TRBJ2-3; the D is unclear. Germline V lookup: CDR1 MGHDK, CDR2 SYGVNS. The CDR3 has 11 amino acids. The V end lost 7 bases, the J end lost 1 base, and 3 bases lay between the germline ends. The CDR3 DNA reads as TGTGCCAGCAAGGGCACAGATACGCAGTATTTT. Translation gives CASKGTDTQYF.

This chain joins TRBV20-1 and TRBJ2-7, with a possible D match to TRBD1 (6 bases). This CDR3 is 15 amino acids long. V was pared by 0 bases and J by 4 bases, with 16 bases between. CDR1 and CDR2 (germline): DFQATT, SNEGSKA (reference sequence). The CDR3 loop is CSARDLDRPRYEQYF. As DNA, the CDR3 is TGCAGTGCTAGAGATCTCGACAGGCCAAGGTACGAGCAGTACTTC.

The chain is built from TRBV5-1 and TRBJ2-3; 9 bases match TRBD1. The CDR3 sequence is 15 residues long. The germline V gene has CDR1 SGHRS and CDR2 YFSETQ. The V segment lost 0 bases and the J segment 3 bases; nucleotides outside the gene matches: 2. The CDR3 loop is CASSLEQGATDTQYF. As DNA, the CDR3 is TGCGCCAGCAGCTTGGAACAGGGGGCTACAGATACGCAGTATTTT.

The chain uses TRBV10-3 and TRBJ2-7, with D unclear. Germline V CDR1 and CDR2: ENHRY, SYGVKD. CDR3 length equals 14 residues. Trimming took 4 bases from V and 7 from J, leaving 17 bases between them. CDR3: CAISASNGLLEQYF. The CDR3 DNA is TGTGCCATCAGTGCCTCTAACGGATTGCTAGAGCAGTACTTC.

CDR3 nucleotide sequence: TGTGCCACCAGCAGAGTTACGACAGGGACTGAAAAACTGTTTTTT. Its protein product is CATSRVTTGTEKLFF. This chain uses TRBV15 with TRBJ1-4; TRBD1 aligns across 7 bases. The V segment lost 1 base and the J segment 7 bases; nucleotides outside the gene matches: 6. This CDR3 spans 15 amino acids. CDR1 is LNHNV and CDR2 is YYDKDF in the germline V gene (reference sequence).

As to this clonotype: Its ends do not fully match the called genes, so a read error is possible. V is TRBV15 and J is TRBJ1-2; tentatively, D is TRBD1 (5 bases). In germline, CDR1 is LNHNV, CDR2 YYDKDF (reference sequence). The CDR3 covers 14 residues. CDR3 in amino acids: CATSREGVNYDYTF. The CDR3 DNA is TGTGCCACCAGCAGAGAAGGGGTTAACTATGACTACACCTTC.

The chain couples TRBV7-2 to TRBJ1-2, with unresolved D. Germline assignment: CDR1 SGHTA and CDR2 FQGNSA. Trimming cost V 6 bases and J 8 bases, with 13 bases left between them. CDR3 length: 12 residues. The CDR3 here is CASSVDGWGYTF. The CDR3, as DNA: TGTGCCAGCAGTGTAGATGGTTGGGGCTACACCTTC. The full variable domain, with the rest looked up from reference TRBV7-2 and TRBJ1-2, is GAGVSQSPSNKVTEKGKDVELRCDPISGHTALYWYRQSLGQGLEFLIYFQGNSAPDKSGLPSDRFSAERTGGSVSTLTIQRTQQEDSAVYLCASSVDGWGYTFGSGTRLTVV.

The J gene is TRBJ1-1, the V gene TRBV19; no firm D call. From germline, CDR1 is LNHDA and CDR2 SQIVND (reference sequence). The CDR3 spans 15 residues. The V and J ends lost 3 bases and 1 base respectively, with 12 bases between them. The CDR3 reads CASSIQAAPNTEAFF. The CDR3 coding sequence is TGTGCCAGTAGTATCCAGGCCGCCCCGAACACTGAAGCTTTCTTT.

The chain joins TRBV12-3 or TRBV12-4 to TRBJ1-1; no reliable D call. This CDR3 contains 14 residues. Trimming removed 6 bases at V and 3 bases at J, with 14 bases between. The DNA for the CDR3 is TGTGCCAGCAGCCCCCAGGTTAGCGACACTGAAGCTTTCTTT. It yields the protein CASSPQVSDTEAFF.